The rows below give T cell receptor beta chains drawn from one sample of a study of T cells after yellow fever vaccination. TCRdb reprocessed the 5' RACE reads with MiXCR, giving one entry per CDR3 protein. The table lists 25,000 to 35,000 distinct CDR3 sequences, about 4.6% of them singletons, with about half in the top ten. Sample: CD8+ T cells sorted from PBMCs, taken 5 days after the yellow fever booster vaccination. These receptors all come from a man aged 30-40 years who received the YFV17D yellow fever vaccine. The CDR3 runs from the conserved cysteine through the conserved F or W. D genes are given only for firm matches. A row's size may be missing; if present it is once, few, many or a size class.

CDR3 protein: CASSYTSGPTDTQYF
CDR3 DNA: TGTGCCAGCAGTTACACTAGCGGCCCCACAGATACGCAGTATTTT
J gene: TRBJ2-3
V gene: TRBV6-5
clone size: many
D gene: TRBD2

CDR3 protein: CASGSYTQYF
CDR3 DNA: TGTGCCAGCGGGAGTTATACGCAGTATTTT
J gene: TRBJ2-3
V gene: TRBV6-2/TRBV6-3
clone size: many
D gene: .

CDR3 protein: CASSVGKASGYNEQFF
CDR3 DNA: TGTGCCAGCAGCGTCGGAAAGGCTAGCGGGTACAATGAGCAGTTCTTC
J gene: TRBJ2-1
V gene: TRBV9
clone size: many
D gene: TRBD2

CDR3 protein: CSASPPGLHTDTQYF
CDR3 DNA: TGCAGTGCTAGCCCCCCGGGACTGCACACAGATACGCAGTATTTT
J gene: TRBJ2-3
V gene: TRBV20-1
clone size: many
D gene: .

CDR3 protein: CSVEDPRTGDTGELFF
CDR3 DNA: TGCAGCGTTGAAGATCCTAGGACAGGGGACACCGGGGAGCTGTTTTTT
J gene: TRBJ2-2
V gene: TRBV29-1
clone size: .
D gene: TRBD1

CDR3 protein: CASSFPDRGQETQYF
CDR3 DNA: TGTGCCAGCAGCTTCCCCGACAGGGGGCAAGAGACCCAGTACTTC
J gene: TRBJ2-5
V gene: TRBV7-9
clone size: many
D gene: TRBD1

CDR3 protein: CAIRAEPNTEAFF
CDR3 DNA: TGTGCCATTCGGGCTGAACCCAACACTGAAGCTTTCTTT
J gene: TRBJ1-1
V gene: TRBV10-3
clone size: few
D gene: .

CDR3 protein: CASSLITDTEAFF
CDR3 DNA: TGTGCCAGCAGTTTGATTACAGACACTGAAGCTTTCTTT
J gene: TRBJ1-1
V gene: TRBV12-3/TRBV12-4
clone size: many
D gene: .

CDR3 protein: CASSFRDRNGRTGELFF
CDR3 DNA: TGTGCCAGCAGTTTCCGGGACAGGAATGGTAGGACCGGGGAGCTGTTTTTT
J gene: TRBJ2-2
V gene: TRBV6-5
clone size: many
D gene: TRBD1

CDR3 protein: CASSQSSPTRNGNEQYF
CDR3 DNA: TGCGCCAGCAGTCAATCTTCCCCCACAAGAAACGGTAACGAGCAGTACTTC
J gene: TRBJ2-7
V gene: TRBV23-1
clone size: .
D gene: .

CDR3 protein: CSASLQFRTDTQYF
CDR3 DNA: TGCAGTGCTAGCCTACAGTTTCGCACAGATACGCAGTATTTT
J gene: TRBJ2-3
V gene: TRBV20-1
clone size: many
D gene: .

CDR3 protein: CASNLGIYYEQYF
CDR3 DNA: TGTGCCAGCAACCTTGGGATTTACTACGAGCAGTACTTC
J gene: TRBJ2-7
V gene: TRBV6-2/TRBV6-3
clone size: many
D gene: .

CDR3 protein: CSGTSGTYEQYF
CDR3 DNA: TGCAGCGGGACTAGCGGAACCTACGAGCAGTACTTC
J gene: TRBJ2-7
V gene: TRBV29-1
clone size: many
D gene: TRBD2

CDR3 protein: CASSLNSGVETQYF
CDR3 DNA: TGTGCCAGCAGCCTTAATTCAGGGGTAGAGACCCAGTACTTC
J gene: TRBJ2-5
V gene: TRBV3-1
clone size: many
D gene: .

CDR3 protein: CASSLDAATQYF
CDR3 DNA: TGCGCCAGCAGCTTGGATGCGGCTACGCAGTATTTT
J gene: TRBJ2-3
V gene: TRBV5-1
clone size: many
D gene: .

CDR3 protein: CASTDGSGAYEQYF
CDR3 DNA: TGTGCCAGCACGGATGGGAGCGGTGCCTACGAGCAGTACTTC
J gene: TRBJ2-7
V gene: TRBV5-4
clone size: many
D gene: .

CDR3 protein: CASSLTHEQFF
CDR3 DNA: TGTGCCAGCAGCCTGACACATGAGCAGTTCTTC
J gene: TRBJ2-1
V gene: TRBV7-9
clone size: many
D gene: .

CDR3 protein: CASSRTGDSTDTQYF
CDR3 DNA: TGTGCCAGCAGCAGGACAGGGGATAGCACAGATACGCAGTATTTT
J gene: TRBJ2-3
V gene: TRBV5-5
clone size: many
D gene: TRBD1

CDR3 protein: CASSQERAYQETQYF
CDR3 DNA: TGCGCCAGCAGCCAAGAACGGGCGTACCAAGAGACCCAGTACTTC
J gene: TRBJ2-5
V gene: TRBV4-3
clone size: many
D gene: .

CDR3 protein: CASSSSHGTPLQRTQYF
CDR3 DNA: TGTGCCAGCAGCTCTTCCCACGGGACCCCCCTTCAAAGGACCCAGTACTTC
J gene: TRBJ2-5
V gene: TRBV7-2
clone size: medium-sized
D gene: .

CDR3 protein: CASLGLADNEQFF
CDR3 DNA: TGTGCCAGCCTGGGACTAGCGGACAATGAGCAGTTCTTC
J gene: TRBJ2-1
V gene: TRBV6-5
clone size: many
D gene: TRBD2

CDR3 protein: CASSWVGSETQYF
CDR3 DNA: TGTGCCAGCAGCTGGGTGGGGAGCGAGACCCAGTACTTC
J gene: TRBJ2-5
V gene: TRBV5-8
clone size: many
D gene: .

CDR3 protein: CASSFNPGLSTDTQYF
CDR3 DNA: TGTGCCAGCAGTTTTAATCCCGGACTCAGCACAGATACGCAGTATTTT
J gene: TRBJ2-3
V gene: TRBV3-1
clone size: many
D gene: .

CDR3 protein: CASSLPLAGEGFF
CDR3 DNA: TGTGCCAGCAGCCTCCCCCTAGCGGGAGAGGGGTTCTTC
J gene: TRBJ2-1
V gene: TRBV5-5
clone size: many
D gene: TRBD2